This T cell receptor beta chain derives from a study of cytomegalovirus exposure and HLA in healthy donors. The table came from immunoSEQ multiplex PCR; TCRdb's copy has only in-frame clones and leaves some out. The sample shows about 120,000 clones, 95% to 97% of them seen only once. The CDR3 is made up of 16 amino acids. V lost 3 bases to trimming and J lost 1 base; unmatched junction nucleotides: 6. CDR1 is SGHVS, CDR2 FNYEAQ, per germline. Broader study findings: Investigators reported 150 to 200 TCR beta chains as tied to cytomegalovirus. The dataset shows that most TCR sequences were rare, while some public TCRs occurred in many donors. The classifier was said to identify cytomegalovirus status with high specificity and sensitivity.

A word on this clone: Its antigen is not identified.

It was the roughly 130-subject validation cohort, separate from the roughly 700-subject first cohort, to which the donors belonged. Sequencing input: PBMCs. The chain has TRBV7-6 and TRBJ1-3; 7 bases match TRBD1. This receptor was identified in a man aged 18 to 35 in good health and CMV-seronegative. In DNA form, the CDR3 reads TGTGCCAGCAGCTTCTCCGGGACAGCATCTGGAAACACCATATATTTT. Its translation: CASSFSGTASGNTIYF.